The clone carrying this T cell receptor (beta chain) was counted once. Its antigen is currently unknown. This CDR3 contains 14 residues. CDR1 and CDR2 (germline): SGHRS, YFSETQ. V lost 4 bases and J lost 6; bases outside the gene matches: 6. The data were produced by immunoSEQ multiplex PCR, yet TCRdb's version contains in-frame clones alone and is incomplete. The sample includes 35,000 to 45,000 clones, roughly 80% of them seen just once. This entry is derived from a study of CD4 T cells in relation to SARS-CoV-2 and coronaviruses. Study-level information: ViraFEST: approximately 10-day antigen culture of PBMCs, then TCR beta CDR3 sequencing. Study findings and constraints: Monoreactive clones expanded significantly more to SARS-CoV-2 than crossreactive clones did. Samples before the pandemic and after infection were not matched within any donor.

The clonotype comes from an adult with COVID-19. The chain uses TRBV5-1 and TRBJ2-7; 11 bases are shared with TRBD2. The sequencing input was naive CD4+ T cells from PBMCs, cultured in vitro. The subset: naive CD4+ T cells isolated by negative enrichment. CDR3 DNA sequence: TGCGCCAGCAGCCCGGGACTAGCGGTGCGCGAGCAGTACTTC. Its protein product is CASSPGLAVREQYF.